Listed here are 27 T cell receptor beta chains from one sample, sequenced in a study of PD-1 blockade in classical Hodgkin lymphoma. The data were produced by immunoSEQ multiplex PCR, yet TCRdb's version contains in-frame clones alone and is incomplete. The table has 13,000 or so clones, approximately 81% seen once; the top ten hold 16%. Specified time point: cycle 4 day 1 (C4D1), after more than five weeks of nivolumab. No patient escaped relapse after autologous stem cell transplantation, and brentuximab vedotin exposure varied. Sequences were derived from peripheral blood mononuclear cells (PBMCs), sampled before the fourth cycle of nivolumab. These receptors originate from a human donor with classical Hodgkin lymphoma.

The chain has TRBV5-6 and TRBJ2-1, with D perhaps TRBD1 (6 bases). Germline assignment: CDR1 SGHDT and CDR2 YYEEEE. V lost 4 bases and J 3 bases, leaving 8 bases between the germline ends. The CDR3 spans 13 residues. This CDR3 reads CASSQGFYNEQFF. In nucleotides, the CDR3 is TGTGCCAGCAGCCAGGGGTTCTACAATGAGCAGTTCTTC.

CDR3 sequence (DNA): TGTGCCAGCAGCTTAGAGCGGGGGCTGAATCAGCCCCAGCATTTT. Translating it yields CASSLERGLNQPQHF. This chain uses TRBV7-2 with TRBJ1-5; D is perhaps TRBD1 (6 bases). This CDR3 is built from 15 residues. Deletions cut 1 base from V and 4 bases from J, with 11 bases between. Germline V gene lookup returns CDR1 SGHTA and CDR2 FQGNSA.

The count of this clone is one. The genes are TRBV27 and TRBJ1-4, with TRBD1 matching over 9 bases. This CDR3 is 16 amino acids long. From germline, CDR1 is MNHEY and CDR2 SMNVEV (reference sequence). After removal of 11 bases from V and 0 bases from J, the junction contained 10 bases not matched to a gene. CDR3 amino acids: CALGGTGTATNEKLFF. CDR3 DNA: TGTGCCCTAGGGGGGACAGGGACCGCAACTAATGAAAAACTGTTTTTT.

The CDR3 sequence: CASRGWNTEAFF. CDR3 DNA: TGCGCCAGCAGGGGGTGGAACACTGAAGCTTTCTTT. This chain uses TRBV4-3 with TRBJ1-1, with no clear D. Germline V gene data show CDR1 as LGHNA and CDR2 as YSLEER. Deletions cut 6 bases from V and 1 base from J, with 6 bases between. The CDR3 covers 12 residues.

This chain's CDR3 is CASSADQHQPQHF. CDR3 bases: TGTGCCAGCAGCGCTGATCAGCATCAGCCCCAGCATTTT. The genes are TRBV9 and TRBJ1-5, with D unclear. With 3 bases removed from V and 5 bases from J, the gap between germline ends came to 9 bases. Germline V gene sequence: CDR1 SGDLS, CDR2 YYNGEE. The CDR3 covers 13 residues.

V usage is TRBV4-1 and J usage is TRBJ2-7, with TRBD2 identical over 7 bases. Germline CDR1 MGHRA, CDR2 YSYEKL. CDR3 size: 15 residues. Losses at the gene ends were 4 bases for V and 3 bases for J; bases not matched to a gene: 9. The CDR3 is CASSPGGGNFYEQYF. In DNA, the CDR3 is TGCGCCAGCAGCCCGGGAGGCGGAAACTTCTACGAGCAGTACTTC.

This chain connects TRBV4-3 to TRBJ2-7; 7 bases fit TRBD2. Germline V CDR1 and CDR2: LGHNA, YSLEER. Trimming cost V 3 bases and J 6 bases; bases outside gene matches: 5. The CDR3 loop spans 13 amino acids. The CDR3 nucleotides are TGCGCCAGCAGCCAGCATTCGGGGGGCGAGCAGTACTTC. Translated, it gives CASSQHSGGEQYF.

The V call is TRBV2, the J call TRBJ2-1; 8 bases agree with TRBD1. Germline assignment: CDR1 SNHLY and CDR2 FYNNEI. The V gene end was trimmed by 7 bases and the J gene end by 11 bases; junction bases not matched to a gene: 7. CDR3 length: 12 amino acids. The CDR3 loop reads CASTRQGPKQFF. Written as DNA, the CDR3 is TGTGCCAGCACTCGACAGGGGCCGAAGCAGTTCTTC.

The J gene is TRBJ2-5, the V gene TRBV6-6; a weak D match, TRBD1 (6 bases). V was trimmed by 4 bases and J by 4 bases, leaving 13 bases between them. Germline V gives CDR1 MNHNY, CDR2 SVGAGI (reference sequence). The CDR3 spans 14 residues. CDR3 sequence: CASSLGGLGETQYF. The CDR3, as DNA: TGTGCCAGCAGTTTAGGGGGTTTAGGAGAGACCCAGTACTTC.

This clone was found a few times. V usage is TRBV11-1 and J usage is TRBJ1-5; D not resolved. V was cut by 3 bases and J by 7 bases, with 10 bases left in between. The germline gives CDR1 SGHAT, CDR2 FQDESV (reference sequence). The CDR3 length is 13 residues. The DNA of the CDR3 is TGTGCCAGCAGCTTGTTCGGCGGGCAGCCCCAGCATTTT. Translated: CASSLFGGQPQHF. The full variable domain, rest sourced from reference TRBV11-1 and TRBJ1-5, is EAEVAQSPRYKITEKSQAVAFWCDPISGHATLYWYRQILGQGPELLVQFQDESVVDDSQLPKDRFSAERLKGVDSTLKIQPAELGDSAMYLCASSLFGGQPQHFGDGTRLSIL.

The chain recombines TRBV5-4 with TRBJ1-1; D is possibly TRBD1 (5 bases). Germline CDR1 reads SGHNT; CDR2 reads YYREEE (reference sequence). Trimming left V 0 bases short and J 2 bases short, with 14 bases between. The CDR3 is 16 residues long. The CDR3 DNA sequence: TGTGCCAGCAGCTTGGTGGGGGGGGAATTCAACACTGAAGCTTTCTTT. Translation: CASSLVGGEFNTEAFF.

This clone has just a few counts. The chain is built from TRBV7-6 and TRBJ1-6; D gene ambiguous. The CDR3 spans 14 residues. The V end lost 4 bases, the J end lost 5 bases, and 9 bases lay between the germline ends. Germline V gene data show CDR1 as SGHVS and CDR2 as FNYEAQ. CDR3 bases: TGTGCCAGCAGCTCCGAGCGTGATAATTCACCCCTCCACTTT. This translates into CASSSERDNSPLHF.

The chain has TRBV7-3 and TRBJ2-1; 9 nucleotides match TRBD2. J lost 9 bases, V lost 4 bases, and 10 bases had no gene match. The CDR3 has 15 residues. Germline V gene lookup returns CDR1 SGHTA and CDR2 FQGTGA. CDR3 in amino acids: CASSSIAGEVSEQFF. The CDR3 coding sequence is TGTGCCAGCAGCTCAATAGCGGGGGAAGTAAGTGAGCAGTTCTTC. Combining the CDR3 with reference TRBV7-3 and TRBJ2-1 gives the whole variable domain GAGVSQTPSNKVTEKGKYVELRCDPISGHTALYWYRQSLGQGPEFLIYFQGTGAADDSGLPNDRFFAVRPEGSVSTLKIQRTERGDSAVYLCASSSIAGEVSEQFFGPGTRLTVL.

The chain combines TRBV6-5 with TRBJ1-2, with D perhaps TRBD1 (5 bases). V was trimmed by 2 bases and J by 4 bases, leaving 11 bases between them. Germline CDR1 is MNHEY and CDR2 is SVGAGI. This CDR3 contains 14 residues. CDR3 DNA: TGTGCCAGCAGTTACAATCAGGGTGGCTATGGCTACACCTTC. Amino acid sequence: CASSYNQGGYGYTF.

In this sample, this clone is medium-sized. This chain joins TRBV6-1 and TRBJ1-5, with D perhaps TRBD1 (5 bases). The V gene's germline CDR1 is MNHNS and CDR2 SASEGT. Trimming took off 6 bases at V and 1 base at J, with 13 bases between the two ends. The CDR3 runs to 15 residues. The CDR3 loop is CASSRDSGSNQPQHF. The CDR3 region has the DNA TGTGCCAGCAGCCGGGACTCTGGGAGCAATCAGCCCCAGCATTTT.

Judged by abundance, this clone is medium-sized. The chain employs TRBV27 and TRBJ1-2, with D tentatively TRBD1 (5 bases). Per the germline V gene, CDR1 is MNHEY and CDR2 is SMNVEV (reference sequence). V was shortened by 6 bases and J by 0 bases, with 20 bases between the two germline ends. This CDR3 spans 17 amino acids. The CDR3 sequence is CASSLRAGGGSNYGYTF. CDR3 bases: TGTGCCAGCAGCCTTCGGGCAGGCGGGGGGTCTAACTATGGCTACACCTTC.

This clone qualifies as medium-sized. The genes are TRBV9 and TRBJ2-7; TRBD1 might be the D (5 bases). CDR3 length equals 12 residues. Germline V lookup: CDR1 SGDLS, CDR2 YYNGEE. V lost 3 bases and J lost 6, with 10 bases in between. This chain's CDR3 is CASSDIQGEQYF. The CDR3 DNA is TGTGCCAGCAGCGATATCCAGGGCGAGCAGTACTTC.

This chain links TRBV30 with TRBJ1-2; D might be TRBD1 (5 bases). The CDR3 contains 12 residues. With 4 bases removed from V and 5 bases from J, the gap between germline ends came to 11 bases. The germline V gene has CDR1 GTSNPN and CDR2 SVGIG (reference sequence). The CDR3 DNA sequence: TGTGCCTGGACCGGGGCTTTATATGGCTACACCTTC. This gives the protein CAWTGALYGYTF.

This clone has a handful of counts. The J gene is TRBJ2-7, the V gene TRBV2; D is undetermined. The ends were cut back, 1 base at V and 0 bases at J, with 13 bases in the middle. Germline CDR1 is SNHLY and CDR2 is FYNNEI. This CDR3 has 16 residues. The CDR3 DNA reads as TGTGCCAGCAGTGAAGGTCGAAGCTACCTCTCCTACGAGCAGTACTTC. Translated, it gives CASSEGRSYLSYEQYF.

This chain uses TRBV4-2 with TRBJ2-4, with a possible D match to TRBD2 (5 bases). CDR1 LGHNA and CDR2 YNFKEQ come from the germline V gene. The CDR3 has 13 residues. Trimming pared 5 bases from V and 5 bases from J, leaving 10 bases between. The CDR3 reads CASSNGVENIQYF. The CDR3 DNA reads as TGTGCCAGCAGCAACGGGGTAGAAAACATTCAGTACTTC.

CDR3 sequence reads: CASSQTWGLAGSILHF. The CDR3 DNA sequence: TGCGCCAGCAGCCAAACCTGGGGTCTTGCGGGGTCCATCCTCCACTTT. The rearrangement links TRBV4-1 to TRBJ1-6; D unresolved. This CDR3 has 16 amino acids. Germline CDR1 and CDR2: MGHRA and YSYEKL. The germline V and J ends were trimmed by 2 bases and 15 bases, with 23 bases remaining between them.

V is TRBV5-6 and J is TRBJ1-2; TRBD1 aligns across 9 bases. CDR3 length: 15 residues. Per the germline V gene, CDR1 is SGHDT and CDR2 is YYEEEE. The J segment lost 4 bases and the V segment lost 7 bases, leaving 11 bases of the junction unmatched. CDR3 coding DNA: TGTGCCAGCGGGGACAGGGCGAGGGATGGCTATGGCTACACCTTC. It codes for CASGDRARDGYGYTF.

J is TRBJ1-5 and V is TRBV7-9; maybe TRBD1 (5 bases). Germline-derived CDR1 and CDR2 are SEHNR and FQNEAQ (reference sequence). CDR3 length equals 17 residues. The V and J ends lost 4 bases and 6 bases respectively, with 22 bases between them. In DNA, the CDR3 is TGTGCCAGCAGCTCGTCACCGGGTCTAGGCCAGGGTCAGCCCCAGCATTTT. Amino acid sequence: CASSSSPGLGQGQPQHF.

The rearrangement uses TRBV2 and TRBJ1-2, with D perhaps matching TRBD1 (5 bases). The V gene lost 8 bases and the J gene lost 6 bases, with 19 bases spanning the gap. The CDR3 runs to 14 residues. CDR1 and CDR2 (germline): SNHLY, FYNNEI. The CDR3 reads CASVQRFRENGYTF. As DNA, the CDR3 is TGTGCCAGCGTTCAACGGTTCAGGGAGAATGGCTACACCTTC.

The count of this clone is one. The CDR3 nucleotides read TGTGCCAGCAGCTTGGGGCTTGGGGAGGATCGGTATGGCTACACCTTC. It translates to CASSLGLGEDRYGYTF. This rearrangement joins TRBV7-9 to TRBJ1-2, with D perhaps TRBD1 (5 bases). V lost 3 bases, J lost 5 bases, and 19 bases lay in between. The CDR3 is 16 residues long. The V gene's germline CDR1 is SEHNR and CDR2 FQNEAQ (reference sequence). Combining the CDR3 with reference TRBV7-9 and TRBJ1-2 gives the whole variable domain DTGVSQNPRHKITKRGQNVTFRCDPISEHNRLYWYRQTLGQGPEFLTYFQNEAQLEKSRLLSDRFSAERPKGSFSTLEIQRTEQGDSAMYLCASSLGLGEDRYGYTFGSGTRLTVV.

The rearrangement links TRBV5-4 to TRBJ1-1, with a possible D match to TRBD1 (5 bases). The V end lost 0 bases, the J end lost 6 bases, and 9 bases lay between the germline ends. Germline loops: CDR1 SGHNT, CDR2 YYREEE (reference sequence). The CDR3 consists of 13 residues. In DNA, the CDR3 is TGTGCCAGCAGCTTGGGCCGGGACGCTGAAGCTTTCTTT. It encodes CASSLGRDAEAFF.

The CDR3 region has the DNA TGTGCCACCAGCAGAATTCTAGGGACAGGGCATAGCAATCAGCCCCAGCATTTT. The encoded protein is CATSRILGTGHSNQPQHF. The V call is TRBV15, the J call TRBJ1-5, with 9 bases that match TRBD1. Trimming cost V 2 bases and J 0 bases; bases outside gene matches: 8. Per the germline V gene, CDR1 is LNHNV and CDR2 is YYDKDF (reference sequence). CDR3 size: 18 residues. Variable domain in full (rest from reference TRBV15 and TRBJ1-5): DAMVIQNPRYQVTQFGKPVTLSCSQTLNHNVMYWYQQKSSQAPKLLFHYYDKDFNNEADTPDNFQSRRPNTSFCFLDIRSPGLGDTAMYLCATSRILGTGHSNQPQHFGDGTRLSIL.